This T cell receptor (beta chain) was sequenced in a study of OX40 agonist ivuxolimab in advanced cancers. At the level of the study: Checkpoint inhibitors had been given previously to under 50% of patients.

The table came from immunoSEQ multiplex PCR; TCRdb's copy has only in-frame clones and leaves some out. The sample has around 58,000 clones; about 89% are singletons. The CDR3 consists of 15 residues. V lost 2 bases, J lost 5 bases, and 5 bases stayed unmatched. Germline V gene data show CDR1 as KGHSH and CDR2 as LQKENI. The table lists this clone with a count of one. This receptor was taken from an adult with an advanced solid tumor such as melanoma, head and neck, liver or kidney cancer. The chain couples TRBV18 to TRBJ2-1, with 8 bases identical to TRBD1. The input for sequencing was CD4+ or CD8+ T cells sorted from blood, taken in a trial of the OX40 agonist ivuxolimab. This CDR3 reads CASSPYKGQDNEQFF. In DNA, the CDR3 is TGTGCCAGCTCACCATATAAGGGACAGGACAATGAGCAGTTCTTC.